The 32 T cell receptor beta chains below were found in one sample sequenced in a study of T cells in Graves' hyperthyroidism and ophthalmopathy. Amplification of TCR beta CDR3 regions used RNA as the template. HTBI primers were the set used in a first-round RT-PCR of the TCR CDR3. One entry per CDR3 protein, called by TCRdb with MiXCR from the multiplex PCR reads. The profile shows more than 500,000 distinct CDR3 sequences, 15% to 20% of them singletons. The sequenced sample was blood. The receptors were sampled from a woman aged 25 to 39 with Graves' ophthalmopathy.

This clonotype was picked up many times. This chain connects TRBV5-5 to TRBJ1-2; the D is unclear. Per germline, CDR1 SGHKS and CDR2 YYEKEE (reference sequence). The CDR3 is made up of 13 amino acids. Trimming stripped 0 bases from V and 4 bases from J, with 7 bases between. The CDR3 loop reads CASSLGLSYGYTF. The CDR3 DNA sequence: TGTGCCAGCAGCTTGGGGCTAAGCTATGGCTACACCTTC.

This clonotype has a count of ten or more. This chain links TRBV9 with TRBJ1-1; the D gene is possibly TRBD1 (6 bases). The CDR3 runs to 17 residues. V was pared by 0 bases and J by 0 bases, with 15 bases between. The germline CDR1 and CDR2 sequences are SGDLS and YYNGEE. CDR3 sequence: CASSVAGQGRMNTEAFF. CDR3 nucleotide sequence: TGTGCCAGCAGCGTAGCGGGTCAGGGGCGGATGAACACTGAAGCTTTCTTT.

In this sample, this clonotype turned up many times. V is TRBV20-1 and J is TRBJ2-7; 9 bases fit TRBD2. The CDR3 has 14 residues. The J segment lost 4 bases and the V segment lost 2 bases, leaving 6 bases of the junction unmatched. Germline V gene data show CDR1 as DFQATT and CDR2 as SNEGSKA (reference sequence). The CDR3 reads CSARPGTSLYEQYF. The CDR3 DNA sequence: TGCAGTGCTAGACCCGGGACTAGCCTTTACGAGCAGTACTTC.

This clonotype was observed many times. The rearrangement joins TRBV6-1 to TRBJ2-7, with TRBD2 identical over 8 bases. The CDR3 runs 14 residues. V trimming: 6 bases; J trimming: 4 bases; junction bases outside the gene matches: 8. Looked up from germline, CDR1 is MNHNS and CDR2 is SASEGT. The CDR3 reads CASRRGGSEYEQYF. The CDR3 coding sequence is TGTGCCAGCAGACGGGGGGGGTCGGAGTACGAGCAGTACTTC.

This clonotype appeared many times. The rearrangement uses TRBV6-1 and TRBJ1-1; D gene ambiguous. Germline values: CDR1 MNHNS, CDR2 SASEGT. The length of the CDR3 is 14 residues. Trimming removed 7 bases at V and 8 bases at J, with 20 bases between. This CDR3 reads CASTVRWGSKEAFF. The CDR3 nucleotides are TGTGCCAGCACTGTGCGTTGGGGTTCTAAGGAAGCTTTCTTT.

This clonotype has at least ten counts. The chain uses TRBV28 and TRBJ2-7; the match to TRBD2 covers 11 bases. Germline V CDR1 and CDR2: MDHEN, SYDVKM. With V trimmed by 2 bases and J by 2 bases, 2 bases remained unmatched. The CDR3 spans 15 residues. In nucleotides, the CDR3 is TGTGCCAGCAGTTTACTAGCGGGAGGACCCTACGAGCAGTACTTC. Translating it yields CASSLLAGGPYEQYF.

V and J are TRBV24-1 and TRBJ1-5; TRBD1 matches 9 bases. After removal of 4 bases from V and 1 base from J, the junction contained 4 bases not matched to a gene. Germline V lookup: CDR1 KGHDR, CDR2 SFDVKD. The CDR3 totals 16 residues. Here the CDR3 DNA reads TGTGCCACCAGTGACTGGACAGGGGCAAGCAATCAGCCCCAGCATTTT. It is translated as CATSDWTGASNQPQHF.

This chain uses TRBV7-8 with TRBJ1-2, with D maybe TRBD1 (5 bases). The ends were cut back, 5 bases at V and 5 bases at J, with 21 bases in the middle. Germline V gene data show CDR1 as SGHVS and CDR2 as FQNEAQ. CDR3 size: 16 residues. DNA of the CDR3: TGTGCCAGCAGCCGGGTCGGGGGGATGGTAGGGTATGGCTACACCTTC. Its translation: CASSRVGGMVGYGYTF.

The sample holds many counts of this clonotype. V usage is TRBV29-1 and J usage is TRBJ2-3; 9 positions match TRBD1. The germline V gene encodes CDR1 SQVTM and CDR2 ANQGSEA. J was trimmed by 5 bases and V by 4 bases; bases with no gene match: 7. The CDR3 is 14 amino acids. The CDR3 here is CSVVTGGLRDTQYF. The CDR3 DNA reads as TGCAGCGTTGTTACAGGGGGCTTGAGAGATACGCAGTATTTT.

This clonotype was recorded at least ten times. The chain is built from TRBV7-2 and TRBJ1-4; a weak D match, TRBD1 (5 bases). V was pared by 6 bases and J by 7 bases, with 15 bases between. There are 14 residues in the CDR3. Germline V CDR1 and CDR2: SGHTA, FQGNSA. This chain's CDR3 is CASRLQEEGEKLFF. As DNA, the CDR3 is TGTGCCAGCAGGCTACAGGAGGAGGGTGAAAAACTGTTTTTT.

The table lists this clonotype with a few counts. The genes are TRBV9 and TRBJ2-2; D is ambiguous. CDR3 length: 14 residues. V lost 0 bases to trimming and J lost 3 bases, with 6 bases between them. Germline CDR1 is SGDLS and CDR2 is YYNGEE. In DNA form, the CDR3 reads TGTGCCAGCAGCGTAGCCCGGTACACCGGGGAGCTGTTTTTT. It codes for CASSVARYTGELFF.

The rearrangement joins TRBV28 to TRBJ2-1, with 12 bases aligning to TRBD1. This CDR3 is 15 amino acids long. Germline V gene lookup returns CDR1 MDHEN and CDR2 SYDVKM. J was trimmed by 7 bases and V by 7 bases; bases with no gene match: 8. The chain's CDR3 is CASTWGTGGKNEQFF. The CDR3 bases are TGTGCCAGCACTTGGGGGACAGGGGGCAAGAATGAGCAGTTCTTC.

This clonotype was seen many times. V is TRBV18 and J is TRBJ2-5, with D uncertain. Between the trimmed V and J ends, which lost 5 bases and 7 bases, there was a span of 17 bases. This CDR3 has 14 amino acids. Germline V gene data show CDR1 as KGHSH and CDR2 as LQKENI. CDR3 sequence: CASSGVVDRRTQYF. The CDR3 region has the DNA TGTGCCAGCTCAGGTGTGGTAGACCGGAGGACCCAGTACTTC.

This clonotype has ten or more counts. The chain is built from TRBV20-1 and TRBJ1-4, with a possible D match to TRBD1 (6 bases). This CDR3 spans 13 amino acids. Trimming shortened V by 1 base and J by 8 bases, and 11 bases separated the two germline ends. In germline, CDR1 is DFQATT, CDR2 SNEGSKA (reference sequence). CDR3 residues: CSARVGAGEKLFF. The CDR3, as DNA: TGCAGTGCTAGAGTGGGGGCAGGAGAAAAACTGTTTTTT.

This clonotype has just a few counts. This chain uses TRBV20-1 with TRBJ2-1; the match to TRBD1 covers 12 bases. In germline, CDR1 is DFQATT, CDR2 SNEGSKA (reference sequence). The junction had 15 bases not matched to a gene; V was cut back by 5 bases and J by 4 bases. The CDR3 is made up of 18 amino acids. The CDR3 nucleotides are TGCAGTGCTGGGGACAGGGGGCGTCTCGGGACTCTATACAATGAGCAGTTCTTC. It specifies CSAGDRGRLGTLYNEQFF.

This clonotype showed up many times. The V and J genes are TRBV10-3 and TRBJ2-7; 7 nucleotides agree with TRBD1. The CDR3 runs 13 residues. J lost 0 bases, V lost 5 bases, and 1 base had no gene match. From germline, CDR1 is ENHRY and CDR2 SYGVKD. CDR3 protein: CAISRDSSYEQYF. The CDR3 DNA reads TGTGCCATCAGTAGGGACAGCTCCTACGAGCAGTACTTC.

This clonotype was recorded at least ten times. The chain recombines TRBV12-3 or TRBV12-4 with TRBJ2-5; 12 bases align to TRBD2. V lost 3 bases to trimming and J lost 3 bases; unmatched junction nucleotides: 2. The CDR3 extends over 15 amino acids. The CDR3 region has the DNA TGTGCCAGCAGTTTGGCTAGCGGGAGGGAAGAGACCCAGTACTTC. Translating gives CASSLASGREETQYF.

This clonotype was seen ten or more times. The chain combines TRBV7-2 with TRBJ2-4; perhaps TRBD2 as D (6 bases). The germline V and J ends were trimmed by 5 bases and 6 bases, with 14 bases remaining between them. This CDR3 spans 14 amino acids. Germline CDR1 SGHTA, CDR2 FQGNSA. CDR3 coding DNA: TGTGCCAGCAGCCCTCCAGGGCGGGGAAACATTCAGTACTTC. It codes for CASSPPGRGNIQYF.

This clonotype was picked up many times. The chain joins TRBV28 to TRBJ2-7, with 7 bases aligning to TRBD1. This CDR3 is built from 13 residues. Per the germline V gene, CDR1 is MDHEN and CDR2 is SYDVKM. V was pared by 6 bases and J by 3 bases, with 5 bases of the junction left unmatched. CDR3 in amino acids: CASRGTVLYEQYF. The CDR3, as DNA: TGTGCCAGCAGGGGGACAGTTCTCTACGAGCAGTACTTC.

This clonotype has at least ten counts. This sequence joins TRBV7-8 and TRBJ2-3; 9 positions agree with TRBD2. Losses at the gene ends were 8 bases for V and 2 bases for J; bases not matched to a gene: 5. The germline gives CDR1 SGHVS, CDR2 FQNEAQ. The CDR3 spans 14 residues. The CDR3 region is CASRLADYTDTQYF. The CDR3, as DNA: TGTGCCAGCCGACTAGCGGATTACACAGATACGCAGTATTTT. The full variable domain, completed using reference TRBV7-8 and TRBJ2-3, is GAGVSQSPRYKVAKRGQDVALRCDPISGHVSLFWYQQALGQGPEFLTYFQNEAQLDKSGLPSDRFFAERPEGSVSTLKIQRTQQEDSAVYLCASRLADYTDTQYFGPGTRLTVL.

This clonotype was seen at least ten times. The chain links TRBV6-2 or TRBV6-3 to TRBJ2-1; 9 bases agree with TRBD1. The V gene end was trimmed by 6 bases and the J gene end by 7 bases; junction bases not matched to a gene: 7. Germline CDR1 and CDR2: MNHEY and SVGEGT. The CDR3 is 14 amino acids. CDR3 sequence reads: CASRPIDRGNEQFF. CDR3 sequence (DNA): TGTGCCAGCAGACCCATTGACAGGGGGAATGAGCAGTTCTTC.

This clonotype appeared many times. The DNA for the CDR3 is TGTGCCAGCTCACCAACTCGGGGCGTGATGAACACTGAAGCTTTCTTT. This sequence encodes CASSPTRGVMNTEAFF. The chain joins TRBV18 to TRBJ1-1, with a possible D match to TRBD1 (5 bases). The CDR3 runs 16 residues. Germline values: CDR1 KGHSH, CDR2 LQKENI. V lost 2 bases and J 0 bases, leaving 13 bases between the germline ends. Full variable domain (remainder filled in from reference TRBV18 and TRBJ1-1): NAGVMQNPRHLVRRRGQEARLRCSPMKGHSHVYWYRQLPEEGLKFMVYLQKENIIDESGMPKERFSAEFPKEGPSILRIQQVVRGDSAAYFCASSPTRGVMNTEAFFGQGTRLTVV.

In this sample, this clonotype turned up many times. This chain joins TRBV11-2 and TRBJ1-2; D ambiguous. Germline values: CDR1 SGHAT, CDR2 FQNNGV. The CDR3 has 14 residues. V gave up 0 bases and J gave up 4 bases, with 9 bases separating them. DNA for the CDR3: TGTGCCAGCAGCTTAGAAAGCGGAATCTATGGCTACACCTTC. Translation gives CASSLESGIYGYTF.

There are a few counts of this clonotype. The rearrangement joins TRBV20-1 to TRBJ2-7, with TRBD2 matching 8 bases. This CDR3 comprises 14 residues. CDR1 is DFQATT and CDR2 is SNEGSKA in the germline V gene (reference sequence). J lost 5 bases, V lost 4 bases, and 10 bases had no gene match. The CDR3 here is CSAIKSGRTDEQYF. The CDR3 DNA reads as TGCAGTGCTATAAAAAGCGGGAGAACGGACGAGCAGTACTTC.

This clonotype was found many times. J is TRBJ1-6 and V is TRBV30; no definite D call. V was shortened by 4 bases and J by 17 bases, with 15 bases between the two germline ends. Germline-derived CDR1 and CDR2 are GTSNPN and SVGIG (reference sequence). This CDR3 contains 11 residues. The CDR3 loop is CAWTSGSFIHF. In DNA, the CDR3 is TGTGCCTGGACCTCGGGCAGTTTTATCCACTTT.

Many counts were recorded for this clonotype. The V call is TRBV27, the J call TRBJ2-3, with D unresolved. The CDR3 spans 15 residues. CDR1 and CDR2 from the germline V gene are MNHEY and SMNVEV (reference sequence). The germline V and J ends were trimmed by 3 bases and 0 bases, with 10 bases remaining between them. The CDR3 DNA is TGTGCCAGCAGTTTCGAATCCGCTAGCACAGATACGCAGTATTTT. This gives the protein CASSFESASTDTQYF.

This clonotype was observed a handful of times. The V gene is TRBV27, the J gene TRBJ2-3; 9 bases line up with TRBD1. V lost 7 bases, J lost 7 bases, and 12 bases stayed unmatched. The CDR3 loop spans 15 amino acids. Germline CDR1 and CDR2: MNHEY and SMNVEV (reference sequence). The CDR3 here is CASTPGQGVWNTQYF. CDR3 bases: TGTGCCAGCACCCCGGGACAGGGAGTGTGGAATACGCAGTATTTT.

The V and J genes are TRBV20-1 and TRBJ1-6, with TRBD1 matching 7 bases. CDR1 and CDR2 (germline): DFQATT, SNEGSKA (reference sequence). The CDR3 length is 14 residues. Trimming took 6 bases from V and 6 from J; bases not matched to a gene: 8. CDR3 region: CSAQPGQTNSPLHF. The CDR3 DNA reads as TGCAGTGCGCAACCGGGACAGACTAATTCACCCCTCCACTTT.

This clonotype was seen a handful of times. This sequence joins TRBV12-3 or TRBV12-4 and TRBJ2-7; TRBD2 aligns across 7 bases. V was clipped by 5 bases and J by 6 bases; unmatched bases: 4. The CDR3 has 12 amino acids. CDR3 nucleotides: TGTGCCAGCAGTCCAGGACTAGTCGAGCAGTACTTC. As protein: CASSPGLVEQYF.

A few counts support this clonotype. The rearrangement links TRBV15 to TRBJ1-4; no reliable D call. The V and J ends lost 0 bases and 1 base respectively, with 6 bases between them. CDR1 is LNHNV and CDR2 is YYDKDF in the germline V gene (reference sequence). This CDR3 has 15 residues. The DNA of the CDR3 is TGTGCCACCAGCAGAGATTGGGGAACTAATGAAAAACTGTTTTTT. Its translation: CATSRDWGTNEKLFF.

This clonotype came up many times. The chain couples TRBV11-3 to TRBJ1-1; D is possibly TRBD1 (5 bases). In germline, CDR1 is SGHNT, CDR2 YENEEA. Trimming shortened V by 3 bases and J by 9 bases, and 11 bases separated the two germline ends. This CDR3 is built from 12 residues. Written as DNA, the CDR3 is TGTGCCAGCAGCTTGGGTACAGGTAAAGCTTTCTTT. This codes for CASSLGTGKAFF.

This clonotype was detected many times. The rearrangement links TRBV6-2 or TRBV6-3 to TRBJ2-7, with 10 bases lining up with TRBD2. The V gene end was trimmed by 6 bases and the J gene end by 0 bases; junction bases not matched to a gene: 2. The CDR3 loop spans 14 amino acids. CDR1 is MNHEY and CDR2 is SVGEGT in the germline V gene. CDR3 nucleotide sequence: TGTGCCAGCAGAACTAGCGGGACCTCCTACGAGCAGTACTTC. Its protein is CASRTSGTSYEQYF.